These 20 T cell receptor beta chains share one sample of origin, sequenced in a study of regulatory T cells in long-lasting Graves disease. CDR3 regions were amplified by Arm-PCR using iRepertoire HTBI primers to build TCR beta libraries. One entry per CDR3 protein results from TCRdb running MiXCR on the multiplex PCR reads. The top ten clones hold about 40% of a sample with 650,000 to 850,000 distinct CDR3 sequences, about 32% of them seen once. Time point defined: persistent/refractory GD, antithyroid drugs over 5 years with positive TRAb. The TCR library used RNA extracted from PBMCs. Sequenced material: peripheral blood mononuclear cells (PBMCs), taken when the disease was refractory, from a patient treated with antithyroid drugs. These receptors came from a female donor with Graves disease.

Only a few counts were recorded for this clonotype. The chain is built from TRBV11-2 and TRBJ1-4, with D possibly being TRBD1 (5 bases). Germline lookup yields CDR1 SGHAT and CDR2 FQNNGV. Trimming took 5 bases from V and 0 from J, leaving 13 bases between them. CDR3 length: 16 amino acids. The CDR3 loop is CASSPGRGPTNEKLFF. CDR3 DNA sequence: TGTGCCAGCAGCCCTGGTAGGGGTCCAACTAATGAAAAACTGTTTTTT.

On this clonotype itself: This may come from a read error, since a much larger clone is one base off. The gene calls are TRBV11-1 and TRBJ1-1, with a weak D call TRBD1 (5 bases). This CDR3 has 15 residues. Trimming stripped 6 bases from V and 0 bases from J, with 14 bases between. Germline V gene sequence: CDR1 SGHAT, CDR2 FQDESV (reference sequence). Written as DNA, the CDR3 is TGTGCCAGCAGTCGTCCCGGGACGGTGAACACTGAAGCTTTCTTT. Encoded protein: CASSRPGTVNTEAFF.

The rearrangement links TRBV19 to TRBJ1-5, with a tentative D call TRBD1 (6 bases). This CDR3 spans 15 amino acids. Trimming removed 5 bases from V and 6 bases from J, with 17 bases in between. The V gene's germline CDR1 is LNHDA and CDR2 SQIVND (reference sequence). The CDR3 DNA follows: TGTGCCAGTAGTGCCCTACAGGGTACAGGTCAGCCCCAGCATTTT. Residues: CASSALQGTGQPQHF. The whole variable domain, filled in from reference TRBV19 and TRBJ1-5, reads DGGITQSPKYLFRKEGQNVTLSCEQNLNHDAMYWYRQDPGQGLRLIYYSQIVNDFQKGDIAEGYSVSREKKESFPLTVTSAQKNPTAFYLCASSALQGTGQPQHFGDGTRLSIL.

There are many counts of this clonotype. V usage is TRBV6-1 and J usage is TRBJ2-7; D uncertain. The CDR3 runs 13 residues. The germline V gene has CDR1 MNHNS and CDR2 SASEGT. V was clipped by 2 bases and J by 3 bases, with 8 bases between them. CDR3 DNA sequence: TGTGCCAGCAGTGAATCGCCAGTCTACGAGCAGTACTTC. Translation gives CASSESPVYEQYF.

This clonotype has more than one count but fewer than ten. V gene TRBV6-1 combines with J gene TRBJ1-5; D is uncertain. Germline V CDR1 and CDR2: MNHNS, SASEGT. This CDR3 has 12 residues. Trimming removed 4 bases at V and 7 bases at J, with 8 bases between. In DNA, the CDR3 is TGTGCCAGCAGTGGGGTACCCCAGCCCCAGCATTTT. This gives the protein CASSGVPQPQHF.

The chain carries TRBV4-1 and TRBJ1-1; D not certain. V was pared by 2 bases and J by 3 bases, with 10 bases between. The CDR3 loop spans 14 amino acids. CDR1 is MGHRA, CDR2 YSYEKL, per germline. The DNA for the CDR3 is TGCGCCAGCAGCCAAACGGGCTTGGACACTGAAGCTTTCTTT. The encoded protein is CASSQTGLDTEAFF.

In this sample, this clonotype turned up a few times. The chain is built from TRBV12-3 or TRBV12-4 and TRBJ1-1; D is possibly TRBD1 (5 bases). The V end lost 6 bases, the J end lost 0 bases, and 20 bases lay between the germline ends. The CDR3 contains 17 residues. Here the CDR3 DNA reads TGTGCCAGCAGCCCACCTACAGGTACCATCATGAACACTGAAGCTTTCTTT. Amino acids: CASSPPTGTIMNTEAFF.

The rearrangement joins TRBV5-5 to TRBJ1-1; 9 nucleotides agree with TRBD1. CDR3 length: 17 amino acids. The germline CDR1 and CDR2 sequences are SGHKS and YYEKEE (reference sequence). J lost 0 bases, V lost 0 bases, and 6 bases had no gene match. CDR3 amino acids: CASSLGTGDFLNTEAFF. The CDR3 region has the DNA TGTGCCAGCAGCTTGGGGACAGGGGATTTCTTGAACACTGAAGCTTTCTTT.

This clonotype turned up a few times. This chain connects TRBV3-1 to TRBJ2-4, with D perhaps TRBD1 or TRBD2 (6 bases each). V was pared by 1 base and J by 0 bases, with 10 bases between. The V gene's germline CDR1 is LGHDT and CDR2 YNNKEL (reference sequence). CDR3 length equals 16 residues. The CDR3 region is CASSQGGALAKNIQYF. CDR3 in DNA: TGTGCCAGCAGCCAAGGGGGGGCCTTAGCCAAAAACATTCAGTACTTC.

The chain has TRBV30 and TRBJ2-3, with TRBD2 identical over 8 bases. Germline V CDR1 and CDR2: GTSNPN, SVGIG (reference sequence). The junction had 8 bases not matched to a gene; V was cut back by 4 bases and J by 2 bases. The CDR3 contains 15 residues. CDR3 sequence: CAWNKIAGSTDTQYF. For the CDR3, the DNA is TGTGCCTGGAATAAAATAGCGGGGTCCACAGATACGCAGTATTTT.

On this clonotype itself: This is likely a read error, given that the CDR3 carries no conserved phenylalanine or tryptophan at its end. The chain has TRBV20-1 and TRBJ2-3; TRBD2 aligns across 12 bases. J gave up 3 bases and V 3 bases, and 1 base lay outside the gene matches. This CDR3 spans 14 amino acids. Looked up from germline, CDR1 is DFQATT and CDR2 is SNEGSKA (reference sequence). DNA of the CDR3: TGCAGTGCTAGGGGGACTAGCGGGACAGATACGCAGTATCTT. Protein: CSARGTSGTDTQYL.

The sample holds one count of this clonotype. CDR3 protein: CASTRGQLNTGELFF. For the CDR3, the DNA is TGTGCCAGCACTCGGGGACAGCTGAACACCGGGGAGCTGTTTTTT. V gene TRBV7-9 combines with J gene TRBJ2-2; 7 nucleotides match TRBD1. V dropped 7 bases and J dropped 1; count of bases not matched to a gene: 6. Germline V lookup: CDR1 SEHNR, CDR2 FQNEAQ (reference sequence). The CDR3 is made up of 15 amino acids.

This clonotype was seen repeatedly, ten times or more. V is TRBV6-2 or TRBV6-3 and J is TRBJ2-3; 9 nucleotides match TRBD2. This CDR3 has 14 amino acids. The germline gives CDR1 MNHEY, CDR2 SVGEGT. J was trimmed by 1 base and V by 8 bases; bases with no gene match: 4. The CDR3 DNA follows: TGTGCCAGCGAAGGCGGGAGGGGCACAGATACGCAGTATTTT. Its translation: CASEGGRGTDTQYF.

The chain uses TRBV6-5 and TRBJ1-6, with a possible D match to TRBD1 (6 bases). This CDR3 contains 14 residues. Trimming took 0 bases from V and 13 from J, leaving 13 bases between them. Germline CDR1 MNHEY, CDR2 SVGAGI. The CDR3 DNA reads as TGTGCCAGCAGTTACTCTGGGACATCAACTCCCCTCCACTTT. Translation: CASSYSGTSTPLHF.

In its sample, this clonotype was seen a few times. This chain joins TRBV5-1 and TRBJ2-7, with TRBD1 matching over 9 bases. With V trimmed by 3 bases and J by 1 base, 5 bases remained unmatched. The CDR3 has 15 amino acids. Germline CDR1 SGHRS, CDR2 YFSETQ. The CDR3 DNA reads TGCGCCAGCAGCTCGGACAGGGGTCGGTCCTACGAGCAGTACTTC. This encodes CASSSDRGRSYEQYF.

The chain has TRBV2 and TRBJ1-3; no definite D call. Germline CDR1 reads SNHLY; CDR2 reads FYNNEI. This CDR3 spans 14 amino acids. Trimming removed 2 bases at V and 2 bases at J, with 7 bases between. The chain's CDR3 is CASSEPDTGNTIYF. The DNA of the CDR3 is TGTGCCAGCAGTGAACCGGATACTGGAAACACCATATATTTT.

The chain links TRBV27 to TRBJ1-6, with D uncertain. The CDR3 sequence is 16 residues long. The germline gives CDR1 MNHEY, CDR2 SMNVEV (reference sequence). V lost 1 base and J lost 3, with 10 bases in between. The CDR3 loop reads CASSLWPGGYNSPLHF. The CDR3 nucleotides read TGTGCCAGCAGTTTATGGCCAGGTGGCTATAATTCACCCCTCCACTTT.

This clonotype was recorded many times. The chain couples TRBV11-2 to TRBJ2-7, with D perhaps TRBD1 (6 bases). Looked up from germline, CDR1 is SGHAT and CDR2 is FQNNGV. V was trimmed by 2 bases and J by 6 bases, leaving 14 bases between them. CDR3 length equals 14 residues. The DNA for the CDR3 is TGTGCCAGCAGCTTACGGCCCTACAGGGTCGAGCAGTACTTC. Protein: CASSLRPYRVEQYF. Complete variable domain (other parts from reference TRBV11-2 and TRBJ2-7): EAGVAQSPRYKIIEKRQSVAFWCNPISGHATLYWYQQILGQGPKLLIQFQNNGVVDDSQLPKDRFSAERLKGVDSTLKIQPAKLEDSAVYLCASSLRPYRVEQYFGPGTRLTVT.

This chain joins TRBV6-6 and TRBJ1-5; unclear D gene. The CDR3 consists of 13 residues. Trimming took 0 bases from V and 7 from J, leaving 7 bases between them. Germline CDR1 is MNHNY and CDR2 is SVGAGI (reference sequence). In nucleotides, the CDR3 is TGTGCCAGCAGTTACTCGTTGTGGCAGCCCCAGCATTTT. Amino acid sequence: CASSYSLWQPQHF.

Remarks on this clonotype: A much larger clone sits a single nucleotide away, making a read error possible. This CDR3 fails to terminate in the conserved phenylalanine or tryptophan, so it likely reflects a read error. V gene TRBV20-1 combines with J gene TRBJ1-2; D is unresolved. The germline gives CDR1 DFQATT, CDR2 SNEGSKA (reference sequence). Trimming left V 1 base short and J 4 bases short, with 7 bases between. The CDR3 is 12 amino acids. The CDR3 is CSARGQIYGYTL. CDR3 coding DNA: TGCAGTGCTAGAGGCCAAATCTATGGCTACACCCTC.